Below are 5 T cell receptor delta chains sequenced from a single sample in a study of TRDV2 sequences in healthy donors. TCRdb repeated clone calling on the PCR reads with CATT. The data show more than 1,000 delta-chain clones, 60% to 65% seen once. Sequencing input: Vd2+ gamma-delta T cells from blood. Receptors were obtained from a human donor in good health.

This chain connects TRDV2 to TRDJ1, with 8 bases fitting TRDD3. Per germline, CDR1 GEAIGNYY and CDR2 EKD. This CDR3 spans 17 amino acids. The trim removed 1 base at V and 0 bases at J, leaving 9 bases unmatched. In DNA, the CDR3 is TGTGCCTGTGACACACTGGGGGGAAAGGGGTACACCGATAAACTCATCTTT. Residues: CACDTLGGKGYTDKLIF.

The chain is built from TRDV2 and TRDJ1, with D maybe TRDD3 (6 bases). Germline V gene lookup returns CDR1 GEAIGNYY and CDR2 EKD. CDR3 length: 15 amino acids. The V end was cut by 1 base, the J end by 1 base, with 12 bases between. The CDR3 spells CACDTVGAFTDKLIF. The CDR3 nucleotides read TGTGCCTGTGACACAGTGGGGGCCTTCACCGATAAACTCATCTTT.

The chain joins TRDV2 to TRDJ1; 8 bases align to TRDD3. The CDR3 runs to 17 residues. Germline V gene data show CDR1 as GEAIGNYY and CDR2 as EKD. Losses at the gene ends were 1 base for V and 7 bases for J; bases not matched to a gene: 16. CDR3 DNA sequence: TGTGCCTGTGACACGCTAGACTGGGGGCAACCCCCGGGTAAACTCATCTTT. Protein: CACDTLDWGQPPGKLIF.

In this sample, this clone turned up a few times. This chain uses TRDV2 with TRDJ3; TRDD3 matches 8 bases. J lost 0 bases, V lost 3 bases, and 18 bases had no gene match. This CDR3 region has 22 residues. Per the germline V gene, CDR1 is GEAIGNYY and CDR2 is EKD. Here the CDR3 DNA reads TGTGCCTGTGACCCCCTTAGTACTGGGGGTTTGAAAGGCTCCTGGGACACCCGACAGATGTTTTTC. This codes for CACDPLSTGGLKGSWDTRQMFF.

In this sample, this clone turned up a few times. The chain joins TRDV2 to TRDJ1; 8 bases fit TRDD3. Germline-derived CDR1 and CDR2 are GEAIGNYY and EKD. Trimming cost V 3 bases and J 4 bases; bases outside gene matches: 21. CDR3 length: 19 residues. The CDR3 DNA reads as TGTGCCTGTGACCCCCTTAATGGGGGATCCAAAACAAGGGGCGATAAACTCATCTTT. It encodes CACDPLNGGSKTRGDKLIF.